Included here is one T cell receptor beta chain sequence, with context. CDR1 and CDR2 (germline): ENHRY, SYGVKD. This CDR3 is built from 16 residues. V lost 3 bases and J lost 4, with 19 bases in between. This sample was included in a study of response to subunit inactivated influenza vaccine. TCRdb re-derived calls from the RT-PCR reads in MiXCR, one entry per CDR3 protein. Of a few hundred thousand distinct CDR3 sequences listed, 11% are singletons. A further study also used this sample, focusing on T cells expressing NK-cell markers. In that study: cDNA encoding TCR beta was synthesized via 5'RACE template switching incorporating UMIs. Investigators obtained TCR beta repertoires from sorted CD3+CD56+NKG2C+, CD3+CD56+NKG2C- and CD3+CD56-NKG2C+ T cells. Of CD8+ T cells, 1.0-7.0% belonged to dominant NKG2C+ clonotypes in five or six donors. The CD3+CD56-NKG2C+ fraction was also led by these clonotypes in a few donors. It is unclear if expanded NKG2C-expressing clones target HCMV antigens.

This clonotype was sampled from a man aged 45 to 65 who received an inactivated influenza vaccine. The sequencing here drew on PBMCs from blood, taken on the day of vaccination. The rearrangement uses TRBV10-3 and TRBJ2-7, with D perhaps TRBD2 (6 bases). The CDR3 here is CAISDEEPDREYEQYF. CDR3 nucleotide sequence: TGTGCCATCAGTGATGAGGAGCCTGATCGGGAGTACGAGCAGTACTTC.